Below, 4 T cell receptor beta chains from the same sample are listed, as sequenced in a study of T cell responses to AZD1222 COVID-19 vaccine (dated by TCRdb to the early 2020s). Receptor amplification or capture employed the immunoSEQ multiplex PCR assay. In TCRdb, the immuneACCESS table is reduced to in-frame sequences with V and J assigned. These tables do not hold every clone; where another copy was compared, an unresolved V gene accounts for under half, and the others remain unexplained. The sample table holds 110,000 to 150,000 clones, of which around 93% were seen once. The ten largest account for over 7.5% of the sample. The intended sense of this specimen's time point label: baseline before first vaccination. Specimen: peripheral blood, collected on day 0 of AZD1222 vaccination. These receptors were collected from an adult in good health.

The chain has TRBV12-3 or TRBV12-4 and TRBJ2-7, with D tentatively TRBD1 (6 bases). The ends were cut back, 7 bases at V and 3 bases at J, with 13 bases in the middle. This CDR3 comprises 13 residues. The CDR3 DNA follows: TGTGCCAGCACCGTGACAGGAGGCTACGAGCAGTACTTC. Residues: CASTVTGGYEQYF.

The rearrangement joins TRBV5-4 to TRBJ2-5; TRBD2 matches 7 bases. The CDR3 covers 13 residues. CDR1 is SGHNT and CDR2 is YYREEE in the germline V gene (reference sequence). V was clipped by 1 base and J by 5 bases; unmatched bases: 2. The CDR3 region is CASSLREGETQYF. The CDR3 region has the DNA TGTGCCAGCAGCTTGAGGGAGGGGGAGACCCAGTACTTC. Full variable domain (missing parts from reference TRBV5-4 and TRBJ2-5): ETGVTQSPTHLIKTRGQQVTLRCSSQSGHNTVSWYQQALGQGPQFIFQYYREEENGRGNFPPRFSGLQFPNYSSELNVNALELDDSALYLCASSLREGETQYFGPGTRLLVL.

The chain joins TRBV6-6 to TRBJ1-5, with a tentative D call TRBD1 (5 bases). V was clipped by 6 bases and J by 0 bases, with 12 bases between them. The CDR3 has 15 amino acids. In germline, CDR1 is MNHNY, CDR2 SVGAGI (reference sequence). The CDR3 protein is CASRPGIYSNQPQHF. The CDR3 DNA is TGTGCCAGCAGACCAGGGATTTATAGCAATCAGCCCCAGCATTTT.

The chain recombines TRBV4-2 with TRBJ1-5; D unresolved. The V gene lost 1 base and the J gene lost 4 bases, with 11 bases spanning the gap. The germline V gene encodes CDR1 LGHNA and CDR2 YNFKEQ. There are 15 residues in the CDR3. DNA for the CDR3: TGTGCCAGCAGCCAAGTACGGGAGGGAAATCAGCCCCAGCATTTT. Protein sequence: CASSQVREGNQPQHF.